Below are 19 T cell receptor beta chains sequenced from a single sample in a study of T cell repertoires and HLA-DP antigens. These receptors' targets are unknown. Assay used: immunoSEQ multiplex PCR; TCRdb lists only in-frame clones, some missing. The table includes about 89,000 clones, more than 75% detected once. Material for sequencing was CD4+ T cells from PBMCs. The receptors here all came from a man aged 45-65 years in good health and CMV-seronegative.

The chain recombines TRBV2 with TRBJ1-1, with TRBD1 as a possible D gene (5 bases). Germline assignment: CDR1 SNHLY and CDR2 FYNNEI. V was pared by 7 bases and J by 5 bases, with 11 bases between. The CDR3 totals 12 residues. The CDR3, as DNA: TGTGCCAGCAACCGGGCAGGGACTGAAGCTTTCTTT. Translated, it gives CASNRAGTEAFF.

In its sample, this clone was seen a few times. The chain carries TRBV7-8 and TRBJ1-2; D may be TRBD1 (5 bases). CDR3 length equals 16 residues. The V gene's germline CDR1 is SGHVS and CDR2 FQNEAQ. V was clipped by 5 bases and J by 3 bases, with 19 bases between them. Here the CDR3 reads CASSPRIQWGDYGYTF. The CDR3 region has the DNA TGTGCCAGCAGCCCTCGAATCCAATGGGGGGACTATGGCTACACCTTC.

This chain's CDR3 is CASSQEKPGAYEQYF. The CDR3 nucleotides read TGTGCCAGCAGCCAAGAGAAGCCAGGAGCCTACGAGCAGTACTTC. The chain uses TRBV14 and TRBJ2-7; D remains unclear. This CDR3 contains 15 residues. In germline, CDR1 is SGHDN, CDR2 FVKESK. V lost 0 bases to trimming and J lost 2 bases, with 11 bases between them.

The chain couples TRBV7-2 to TRBJ2-7, with 16 bases that match TRBD2. CDR3 size: 17 residues. Germline assignment: CDR1 SGHTA and CDR2 FQGNSA. J was trimmed by 5 bases and V by 5 bases; bases with no gene match: 9. The CDR3 loop reads CASSGGTSGRVLHEQYF. The CDR3 DNA sequence: TGTGCCAGCAGCGGTGGGACTAGCGGGAGGGTACTACACGAGCAGTACTTC.

The V and J genes are TRBV11-1 and TRBJ2-7; tentative D call: TRBD1 (6 bases). The CDR3 contains 15 residues. V shed 2 bases and J shed 3 bases, with 14 bases lying between them. From germline, CDR1 is SGHAT and CDR2 FQDESV (reference sequence). DNA for the CDR3: TGTGCCAGCAGCTTAATAGGGGGAAGGGACTACGAGCAGTACTTC. This encodes CASSLIGGRDYEQYF.

In this sample, this clone turned up a few times. The chain links TRBV6-6 to TRBJ1-5, with D perhaps TRBD1 (5 bases). This CDR3 is 14 amino acids long. The V gene's germline CDR1 is MNHNY and CDR2 SVGAGI (reference sequence). Trimming left V 6 bases short and J 2 bases short, with 11 bases between. In DNA form, the CDR3 reads TGTGCCAGCAGCCCCGAAGGGGGCAATCAGCCCCAGCATTTT. This gives the protein CASSPEGGNQPQHF.

The chain has TRBV28 and TRBJ1-4, with 7 nucleotides matching TRBD1. This CDR3 comprises 15 residues. CDR1 and CDR2 (germline): MDHEN, SYDVKM. V shed 3 bases, J shed 4 bases, and the junction held 5 bases outside the gene matches. CDR3 bases: TGTGCCAGCAGTTTCGCAGGGACAGATAATGAAAAACTGTTTTTT. Its translation is CASSFAGTDNEKLFF.

The chain recombines TRBV30 with TRBJ2-1, with TRBD2 matching 8 bases. The CDR3 contains 20 residues. The ends lost 2 bases at V and 0 bases at J; junction bases unmatched: 18. Germline V gives CDR1 GTSNPN, CDR2 SVGIG (reference sequence). CDR3 region: CAWSSKPAGGTSSSYNEQFF. The CDR3 DNA follows: TGTGCCTGGAGTTCTAAACCTGCGGGGGGCACCTCAAGCTCCTACAATGAGCAGTTCTTC.

In its sample, this clone was seen a few times. CDR3 amino acids: CASSLRPAGGPVTQYF. The CDR3 nucleotides read TGTGCCAGCAGCTTAAGACCAGCGGGGGGGCCGGTGACCCAGTACTTC. The V gene is TRBV7-3, the J gene TRBJ2-5; 10 bases match TRBD2. CDR3 length equals 16 residues. With 1 base clipped from V and 7 bases from J, the junction kept 9 bases outside the gene matches. The germline gives CDR1 SGHTA, CDR2 FQGTGA.

V is TRBV5-1 and J is TRBJ2-3; D may match TRBD1 or TRBD2 (5 bases each). Looked up from germline, CDR1 is SGHRS and CDR2 is YFSETQ. This CDR3 is 15 amino acids long. Trimming shortened V by 4 bases and J by 2 bases, and 14 bases separated the two germline ends. Here the CDR3 DNA reads TGCGCCAGCAGCCCCGGGACGGGAAACACAGATACGCAGTATTTT. Translating it yields CASSPGTGNTDTQYF.

The rearrangement joins TRBV27 to TRBJ2-1; D assignment may be TRBD1 or TRBD2 (5 bases each). Germline V lookup: CDR1 MNHEY, CDR2 SMNVEV (reference sequence). CDR3 size: 14 residues. V was trimmed by 5 bases and J by 5 bases, leaving 13 bases between them. In DNA, the CDR3 is TGTGCCAGCAGTCCCTCGGGACCCCACAATGAGCAGTTCTTC. This gives the protein CASSPSGPHNEQFF.

The V and J genes are TRBV4-3 and TRBJ2-3; perhaps TRBD2 as D (5 bases). In germline, CDR1 is LGHNA, CDR2 YSLEER. Deletions cut 1 base from V and 0 bases from J, with 11 bases between. The CDR3 spans 16 residues. CDR3 DNA: TGCGCCAGCAGCCAAGGCGTGGCGGGTAGCACAGATACGCAGTATTTT. This sequence encodes CASSQGVAGSTDTQYF.

The chain carries TRBV2 and TRBJ2-5; 9 positions agree with TRBD1. Looked up from germline, CDR1 is SNHLY and CDR2 is FYNNEI. V was clipped by 4 bases and J by 4 bases; unmatched bases: 4. The CDR3 totals 14 residues. The CDR3 DNA is TGTGCCAGCAGTGCGGACAGGGGAAGAGAGACCCAGTACTTC. This translates into CASSADRGRETQYF.

This clone was recorded once. The rearrangement links TRBV7-2 to TRBJ1-2; 7 bases agree with TRBD1. Germline CDR1 is SGHTA and CDR2 is FQGNSA. This CDR3 has 13 amino acids. V shed 4 bases, J shed 2 bases, and the junction held 1 base outside the gene matches. The CDR3: CASSSTGNYGYTF. The CDR3, as DNA: TGTGCCAGCAGCTCGACAGGGAACTATGGCTACACCTTC.

The chain recombines TRBV6-5 with TRBJ2-6; 7 nucleotides match TRBD1. After removal of 6 bases from V and 2 bases from J, the junction contained 4 bases not matched to a gene. CDR1 MNHEY and CDR2 SVGAGI come from the germline V gene. The CDR3 contains 15 residues. DNA for the CDR3: TGTGCCAGCAGACTTCAGGGGGCTGGGGCCAACGTCCTGACTTTC. This encodes CASRLQGAGANVLTF.

J is TRBJ2-7 and V is TRBV29-1; possible D gene TRBD1, 6 bases. CDR1 and CDR2 (germline): SQVTM, ANQGSEA. The CDR3 is made up of 12 amino acids. The V and J ends lost 5 bases and 2 bases respectively, with 10 bases between them. CDR3 in DNA: TGCAGCGTTCGTCAGGGGCCCTACGAGCAGTACTTC. It is translated as CSVRQGPYEQYF.

The chain couples TRBV7-2 to TRBJ1-3; TRBD1 agrees at 9 bases. The junction had 7 bases not matched to a gene; V was cut back by 3 bases and J by 4 bases. This CDR3 region has 16 residues. Germline V gives CDR1 SGHTA, CDR2 FQGNSA. This chain's CDR3 is CASSFRTGDFGNTIYF. The CDR3 DNA sequence: TGTGCCAGCAGCTTCAGGACAGGGGACTTCGGAAACACCATATATTTT. Using reference TRBV7-2 and TRBJ1-3 for the parts outside the CDR3, the full variable domain is GAGVSQSPSNKVTEKGKDVELRCDPISGHTALYWYRQSLGQGLEFLIYFQGNSAPDKSGLPSDRFSAERTGGSVSTLTIQRTQQEDSAVYLCASSFRTGDFGNTIYFGEGSWLTVV.

The chain has TRBV15 and TRBJ2-7, with unresolved D. Trimming cost V 5 bases and J 9 bases, with 17 bases left between them. Germline V gene lookup returns CDR1 LNHNV and CDR2 YYDKDF (reference sequence). This CDR3 region has 13 residues. The CDR3 protein is CATSGRLGLRQYF. The CDR3 region has the DNA TGTGCCACCAGCGGACGTCTGGGCCTAAGGCAGTACTTC.

This clone was recorded only once. The chain uses TRBV7-9 and TRBJ2-6; maybe TRBD1 (6 bases). V was cut by 5 bases and J by 1 base, with 15 bases left in between. This CDR3 spans 17 amino acids. CDR1 and CDR2 (germline): SEHNR, FQNEAQ (reference sequence). The CDR3 region is CASSTGTEKSGANVLTF. CDR3 nucleotide sequence: TGTGCCAGCAGCACAGGGACGGAAAAGTCTGGGGCCAACGTCCTGACTTTC.